One and the same sample provided the 27 T cell receptor beta chains below, sequenced in a study of shared clonotypes between healthy human individuals. Clones were read by immunoSEQ multiplex PCR, and TCRdb kept only the in-frame ones, dropping some. The sample has about a million clones, under 80% seen once. Sequenced input: memory CD4+ T cells sorted from blood. Specified subset: CD45RA-negative fraction. Source of these receptors: a man between 18 and 29 years old in good health.

This clone has only one observation. V is TRBV2 and J is TRBJ2-7; a weak D match, TRBD2 (5 bases). CDR3 size: 13 residues. Germline V gives CDR1 SNHLY, CDR2 FYNNEI. The ends were cut back, 3 bases at V and 2 bases at J, with 8 bases in the middle. For the CDR3, the DNA is TGTGCCAGCAGTGAGCTCGGGACCTACGAGCAGTACTTC. This encodes CASSELGTYEQYF.

This clone appeared a single time. J is TRBJ1-2 and V is TRBV6-5, with unresolved D. The germline gives CDR1 MNHEY, CDR2 SVGAGI. The CDR3 loop spans 13 amino acids. V lost 4 bases to trimming and J lost 2 bases, with 8 bases between them. CDR3: CASSSPSNYGYTF. In nucleotides, the CDR3 is TGTGCCAGCAGTTCCCCTTCGAACTATGGCTACACCTTC.

The chain is built from TRBV28 and TRBJ2-5; D not certain. The DNA end is a closer match to TRBJ2-7, so the J assignment may be wrong. Germline V gives CDR1 MDHEN, CDR2 SYDVKM. The CDR3 consists of 11 residues. CDR3 DNA sequence: TGTGCCAGCGTAGGGAACTACGAGCAGTACTTC. This sequence encodes CASVGNYEQYF.

This CDR3 is CASIRTVGSSNEKLFF. The CDR3 bases are TGTGCCAGCATTCGGACAGTTGGGTCTTCTAATGAAAAACTGTTTTTT. The gene calls are TRBV28 and TRBJ1-4, with D perhaps TRBD1 (6 bases). V was cut by 7 bases and J by 3 bases, with 18 bases left in between. The CDR3 consists of 16 residues. CDR1 is MDHEN and CDR2 is SYDVKM in the germline V gene.

V gene TRBV19 combines with J gene TRBJ2-7; D uncertain. CDR1 and CDR2 from the germline V gene are LNHDA and SQIVND (reference sequence). The ends were cut back, 0 bases at V and 1 base at J, with 19 bases in the middle. The CDR3 runs to 18 residues. For the CDR3, the DNA is TGTGCCAGTAGTATAGATACCCCTCAGGTAAACCCGTCCTACGAGCAGTACTTC. Protein sequence: CASSIDTPQVNPSYEQYF.

The chain employs TRBV6-5 and TRBJ2-7, with D perhaps matching TRBD1 or TRBD2 (5 bases each). CDR1 is MNHEY, CDR2 SVGAGI, per germline. The CDR3 consists of 15 residues. Between the trimmed V and J ends, which lost 5 bases and 3 bases, there was a span of 17 bases. Here the CDR3 reads CASSPGVGTLYEQYF. CDR3 sequence (DNA): TGTGCCAGCAGTCCCGGGGTCGGGACCCTCTACGAGCAGTACTTC.

The V and J genes are TRBV5-1 and TRBJ1-3; no clear D gene. The germline gives CDR1 SGHRS, CDR2 YFSETQ. This CDR3 is built from 16 residues. The V end was cut by 0 bases, the J end by 0 bases, with 10 bases between. The CDR3 is CASSLDPTFSGNTIYF. The CDR3 region has the DNA TGCGCCAGCAGCTTGGACCCTACCTTCTCTGGAAACACCATATATTTT.

The sample holds a few counts of this clone. The chain couples TRBV10-3 to TRBJ2-2; maybe TRBD2 (6 bases). The V gene lost 0 bases and the J gene lost 5 bases, with 10 bases spanning the gap. CDR1 is ENHRY, CDR2 SYGVKD, per germline. This CDR3 has 15 residues. CDR3 nucleotides: TGTGCCATCAGTGAGTCGGGCGGGGTGACCGGGGAGCTGTTTTTT. It encodes CAISESGGVTGELFF.

V and J are TRBV7-2 and TRBJ1-2; 11 nucleotides agree with TRBD1. Trimming at V came to 3 bases and at J to 0 bases, leaving 9 bases not matched to a gene. This CDR3 region has 18 residues. Germline lookup yields CDR1 SGHTA and CDR2 FQGNSA. CDR3 DNA: TGTGCCAGCAGCTTCAAAGGGACAGGGGGGCCCACTAACTATGGCTACACCTTC. Translation gives CASSFKGTGGPTNYGYTF. The full variable domain, rest sourced from reference TRBV7-2 and TRBJ1-2, is GAGVSQSPSNKVTEKGKDVELRCDPISGHTALYWYRQSLGQGLEFLIYFQGNSAPDKSGLPSDRFSAERTGGSVSTLTIQRTQQEDSAVYLCASSFKGTGGPTNYGYTFGSGTRLTVV.

Comment on this clone: One junction end does not reproduce the germline sequence, and a read error may be involved. This chain uses TRBV7-7 with TRBJ2-7, with D possibly being TRBD1 (5 bases). The CDR3 spans 14 residues. Looked up from germline, CDR1 is SSHAT and CDR2 is FNYEAQ (reference sequence). DNA of the CDR3: TGTGCTAGCAGCCCTGGGGCGCCCTCCTACGAGCAGTACTTC. Protein: CASSPGAPSYEQYF.

This chain connects TRBV7-2 to TRBJ1-3; a possible D gene is TRBD1 (6 bases). Germline V lookup: CDR1 SGHTA, CDR2 FQGNSA. Trimming took 5 bases from V and 9 from J, leaving 14 bases between them. CDR3 size: 13 residues. CDR3 loop: CASSPAGAGTIYF. CDR3 sequence (DNA): TGTGCCAGCAGCCCCGCGGGGGCAGGCACCATATATTTT.

This clone was seen more than once but under ten times. CDR3 residues: CASSVIQGNYGYTF. CDR3 in DNA: TGTGCCAGCAGCGTAATACAGGGCAACTATGGCTACACCTTC. The gene calls are TRBV5-5 and TRBJ1-2; perhaps TRBD1 as D (6 bases). This CDR3 is built from 14 residues. Trimming took off 4 bases at V and 2 bases at J, with 12 bases between the two ends. Germline lookup yields CDR1 SGHKS and CDR2 YYEKEE (reference sequence). The full variable domain, with the rest looked up from reference TRBV5-5 and TRBJ1-2, is DAGVTQSPTHLIKTRGQQVTLRCSPISGHKSVSWYQQVLGQGPQFIFQYYEKEERGRGNFPDRFSARQFPNYSSELNVNALLLGDSALYLCASSVIQGNYGYTFGSGTRLTVV.

This CDR3 is CASSLVASGSYEQYF. Written as DNA, the CDR3 is TGTGCCAGCAGCTTAGTGGCTAGCGGCTCCTACGAGCAGTACTTC. The rearrangement uses TRBV7-2 and TRBJ2-7, with 7 bases fitting TRBD2. J was trimmed by 0 bases and V by 1 base; bases with no gene match: 3. Germline values: CDR1 SGHTA, CDR2 FQGNSA. The CDR3 is 15 residues long.

This clone showed up many times. The chain joins TRBV27 to TRBJ1-6; no firm D call. Looked up from germline, CDR1 is MNHEY and CDR2 is SMNVEV (reference sequence). This CDR3 has 17 amino acids. Trimming stripped 2 bases from V and 9 bases from J, with 20 bases between. The chain's CDR3 is CASSLPQLGSSSSPLHF. In nucleotides, the CDR3 is TGTGCCAGCAGTTTACCCCAACTCGGAAGCTCCAGTTCACCCCTCCACTTT.

The gene calls are TRBV5-1 and TRBJ2-1; D is ambiguous. V lost 0 bases and J lost 6, with 19 bases in between. Looked up from germline, CDR1 is SGHRS and CDR2 is YFSETQ. The CDR3 runs 17 residues. The CDR3 DNA is TGCGCCAGCAGCTTGGCCCCCCGGGCAGAGAGGACCAATGAGCAGTTCTTC. Amino acids: CASSLAPRAERTNEQFF. The full variable domain, rest sourced from reference TRBV5-1 and TRBJ2-1, is KAGVTQTPRYLIKTRGQQVTLSCSPISGHRSVSWYQQTPGQGLQFLFEYFSETQRNKGNFPGRFSGRQFSNSRSEMNVSTLELGDSALYLCASSLAPRAERTNEQFFGPGTRLTVL.

This sequence joins TRBV2 and TRBJ1-2, with 8 nucleotides matching TRBD1. The V segment lost 10 bases and the J segment 4 bases; nucleotides outside the gene matches: 23. The V gene's germline CDR1 is SNHLY and CDR2 FYNNEI. This CDR3 has 18 amino acids. CDR3 residues: CAILSDAGQVLISYGYTF. CDR3 DNA sequence: TGTGCCATCCTCTCAGACGCGGGACAGGTTTTGATTAGCTATGGCTACACCTTC.

The chain couples TRBV6-1 to TRBJ2-2; possibly TRBD1 for D (5 bases). CDR1 and CDR2 (germline): MNHNS, SASEGT. The CDR3 is 14 amino acids. V was pared by 5 bases and J by 1 base, with 8 bases between. CDR3 sequence (DNA): TGTGCCAGCAGTAATCAGGGGAACACCGGGGAGCTGTTTTTT. The encoded protein is CASSNQGNTGELFF.

This clone occurred once. V gene TRBV2 combines with J gene TRBJ1-1, with unresolved D. Germline-derived CDR1 and CDR2 are SNHLY and FYNNEI. Trimming cost V 7 bases and J 7 bases, with 13 bases left between them. The CDR3 is 12 residues long. Here the CDR3 reads CASTKEWGEAFF. The CDR3 nucleotides read TGTGCCAGCACCAAGGAGTGGGGTGAAGCTTTCTTT.

This clone appeared many times. The V gene is TRBV5-8, the J gene TRBJ2-7, with 10 bases identical to TRBD2. This CDR3 is 15 amino acids long. J was trimmed by 3 bases and V by 6 bases; bases with no gene match: 9. Germline V gene data show CDR1 as SGHTS and CDR2 as YDEGEE. DNA for the CDR3: TGTGCCAGCACGCGCGGGGCTAGCGGGGGCTACGAGCAGTACTTC. It is translated as CASTRGASGGYEQYF.

The chain couples TRBV14 to TRBJ2-5, with 9 bases lining up with TRBD1. The ends lost 2 bases at V and 7 bases at J; junction bases unmatched: 5. The CDR3 runs 14 residues. CDR1 is SGHDN, CDR2 FVKESK, per germline. In DNA, the CDR3 is TGTGCCAGCAGCCAATGGGACAGGGATGGGACCCAGTACTTC. This encodes CASSQWDRDGTQYF.

This sequence joins TRBV10-3 and TRBJ1-2, with a weak D call TRBD1 (6 bases). CDR1 and CDR2 from the germline V gene are ENHRY and SYGVKD. V shed 2 bases and J shed 4 bases, with 14 bases lying between them. The CDR3 is made up of 15 amino acids. The CDR3 sequence is CAISEGRQEIYGYTF. CDR3 DNA sequence: TGTGCCATCAGTGAGGGGAGACAGGAGATCTATGGCTACACCTTC.

The chain recombines TRBV19 with TRBJ1-5; D gene ambiguous. V was shortened by 3 bases and J by 6 bases, with 12 bases between the two germline ends. Germline CDR1 LNHDA, CDR2 SQIVND (reference sequence). The length of the CDR3 is 14 residues. CDR3 DNA sequence: TGTGCCAGTAGTATTTTGGCACCGTCTCAGCCCCAGCATTTT. This sequence encodes CASSILAPSQPQHF.

This clone has a single count. Germline is not matched at one junction end, which may reflect a read error. The chain carries TRBV7-7 and TRBJ2-2; D may be TRBD1 or TRBD2 (6 bases each). The CDR3 consists of 15 residues. Germline CDR1 SSHAT, CDR2 FNYEAQ (reference sequence). For the CDR3, the DNA is TGTGCTAGCAGCTTCAGGGGAGGAGAAACCGGGGAGCTGTTTTTT. It specifies CASSFRGGETGELFF.

The chain links TRBV5-1 to TRBJ1-2; D is uncertain. CDR1 SGHRS and CDR2 YFSETQ come from the germline V gene. The CDR3 sequence is 12 residues long. The ends were cut back, 3 bases at V and 5 bases at J, with 8 bases in the middle. The CDR3 region has the DNA TGCGCCAGCAGCTCTCTCGGTTATGGCTACACCTTC. It specifies CASSSLGYGYTF.

The chain combines TRBV6-1 with TRBJ1-5; D gene unclear. This CDR3 region has 13 residues. CDR1 and CDR2 from the germline V gene are MNHNS and SASEGT. V lost 4 bases and J lost 4, with 8 bases in between. This CDR3 is CASSGVENQPQHF. CDR3 in DNA: TGTGCCAGCAGTGGGGTCGAAAATCAGCCCCAGCATTTT.

The V gene is TRBV7-9, the J gene TRBJ2-5, with no clear D. V lost 0 bases, J lost 3 bases, and 5 bases lay in between. CDR1 is SEHNR, CDR2 FQNEAQ, per germline (reference sequence). CDR3 length: 13 residues. The CDR3, as DNA: TGTGCCAGCAGCTTAGCGGCGGAAGAGACCCAGTACTTC. It translates to CASSLAAEETQYF.

This clone was counted only a few times. This chain connects TRBV15 to TRBJ2-7; TRBD2 is a possible D gene (5 bases). With 0 bases removed from V and 5 bases from J, the gap between germline ends came to 11 bases. The length of the CDR3 is 14 residues. Looked up from germline, CDR1 is LNHNV and CDR2 is YYDKDF (reference sequence). In nucleotides, the CDR3 is TGTGCCACCAGCAGAGACCTAGGACTTGACGAGCAGTACTTC. This encodes CATSRDLGLDEQYF.